What follows are 10 T cell receptor beta chains derived from one specimen sequenced in a study of blood T cell repertoires in COVID-19. Sequencing was performed with immunoSEQ multiplex PCR; in TCRdb, only in-frame clones are kept and a portion is missing. The table has just over 250,000 clones, 88% seen once. The sequencing input was peripheral blood. Receptors were obtained from a man aged 55 to 70 who had recovered from COVID-19.

The chain joins TRBV9 to TRBJ2-6; weak D call: TRBD1 (5 bases). Germline lookup yields CDR1 SGDLS and CDR2 YYNGEE. V was trimmed by 4 bases and J by 0 bases, leaving 20 bases between them. CDR3 size: 19 residues. CDR3 in amino acids: CASSPGVRFTGSGANVLTF. The CDR3 region has the DNA TGTGCCAGCAGCCCAGGAGTAAGGTTTACAGGCTCTGGGGCCAACGTCCTGACTTTC.

The chain is built from TRBV5-1 and TRBJ2-5, with 7 nucleotides matching TRBD1. Germline assignment: CDR1 SGHRS and CDR2 YFSETQ. The CDR3 sequence is 15 residues long. The J segment lost 2 bases and the V segment lost 1 base, leaving 5 bases of the junction unmatched. The CDR3 is CASSLTGDTQETQYF. CDR3 DNA: TGCGCCAGCAGCTTGACAGGGGATACACAAGAGACCCAGTACTTC. Full variable domain (missing parts from reference TRBV5-1 and TRBJ2-5): KAGVTQTPRYLIKTRGQQVTLSCSPISGHRSVSWYQQTPGQGLQFLFEYFSETQRNKGNFPGRFSGRQFSNSRSEMNVSTLELGDSALYLCASSLTGDTQETQYFGPGTRLLVL.

Points on this clone: Compared with germline, one end of the junction differs, possibly owing to a read error. J is TRBJ1-2 and V is TRBV12-5; D is ambiguous. Germline lookup yields CDR1 LGHNT and CDR2 FRNRAP. This CDR3 contains 13 residues. CDR3 amino acids: CASGLTSNYGYTF. Here the CDR3 DNA reads TGTGCTAGTGGTTTGACCAGTAACTACGGCTACACCTTC. Using reference TRBV12-5 and TRBJ1-2 for the parts outside the CDR3, the full variable domain is DARVTQTPRHKVTEMGQEVTMRCQPILGHNTVFWYRQTMMQGLELLAYFRNRAPLDDSGMPKDRFSAEMPDATLATLKIQPSEPRDSAVYFCASGLTSNYGYTFGSGTRLTVV.

The rearrangement uses TRBV5-1 and TRBJ2-3; TRBD2 matches at 9 bases. The J segment lost 3 bases and the V segment lost 7 bases, leaving 9 bases of the junction unmatched. The CDR3 is 15 residues long. The germline V gene encodes CDR1 SGHRS and CDR2 YFSETQ. In nucleotides, the CDR3 is TGCGCCAGCGGGCCCCAGCGGGGGGTAACAGATACGCAGTATTTT. It yields the protein CASGPQRGVTDTQYF.

This sequence joins TRBV27 and TRBJ2-7, with 8 positions matching TRBD1. J was trimmed by 0 bases and V by 9 bases; bases with no gene match: 7. The CDR3 contains 14 residues. CDR1 and CDR2 (germline): MNHEY, SMNVEV (reference sequence). The CDR3 protein is CASRTGGNSYEQYF. The CDR3 DNA reads TGTGCCAGTAGAACAGGGGGAAACTCCTACGAGCAGTACTTC.

This chain joins TRBV24-1 and TRBJ2-2; 15 bases are shared with TRBD2. Germline V lookup: CDR1 KGHDR, CDR2 SFDVKD. The CDR3 runs to 16 residues. The J segment lost 7 bases and the V segment lost 6 bases, leaving 5 bases of the junction unmatched. As DNA, the CDR3 is TGTGCCACCAGTCGGACTAGCGGGGGGGGCGGCGGGGAGCTGTTTTTT. It specifies CATSRTSGGGGGELFF.

V and J are TRBV7-2 and TRBJ2-1; D is possibly TRBD2 (7 bases). Germline CDR1 SGHTA, CDR2 FQGNSA. Between the trimmed V and J ends, which lost 5 bases and 1 base, there was a span of 15 bases. There are 16 residues in the CDR3. The CDR3 protein is CASSKGGVASYNEQFF. The CDR3 DNA sequence: TGTGCCAGCAGCAAAGGGGGGGTCGCTTCCTACAATGAGCAGTTCTTC.

The CDR3 coding sequence is TGCGCCAGCAACCCACAGGGACAGGGGTTCACAGATACGCAGTATTTT. Its protein product is CASNPQGQGFTDTQYF. This chain joins TRBV5-1 and TRBJ2-3; 10 bases agree with TRBD1. There are 16 residues in the CDR3. Per the germline V gene, CDR1 is SGHRS and CDR2 is YFSETQ. After removal of 6 bases from V and 2 bases from J, the junction contained 9 bases not matched to a gene.

V usage is TRBV5-1 and J usage is TRBJ2-7; 7 nucleotides match TRBD1. The CDR3 length is 15 residues. Germline CDR1 and CDR2: SGHRS and YFSETQ. V shed 2 bases, J shed 0 bases, and the junction held 5 bases outside the gene matches. The CDR3 sequence: CASSLLRGLSYEQYF. The CDR3 bases are TGCGCCAGCAGCTTACTAAGGGGGCTCTCCTACGAGCAGTACTTC.

The V call is TRBV7-4, the J call TRBJ1-2; unclear D gene. This CDR3 has 13 residues. CDR1 is SGHVT, CDR2 SQSDAQ, per germline. V was pared by 5 bases and J by 8 bases, with 15 bases between. The CDR3 bases are TGTGCCAGCAGCCCCGACTTTCTGAGGGGCTACACCTTC. It yields the protein CASSPDFLRGYTF.